This is a list of T cell receptor beta chains from one sample in a study of T cell responses to AZD1222 COVID-19 vaccine. Profiled with immunoSEQ multiplex PCR; TCRdb holds only in-frame clones, not every one. The profile shows roughly 140,000 clones, more than 75% of them singletons. The input for sequencing was peripheral blood, taken on day 0 of AZD1222 vaccination. These receptors all stem from an adult in good health. Both conserved end residues are part of each CDR3. The D gene is left open where the match is weak. Part of the rows lack a size; the others show once, few, many or a class for expanded clones.

>.|TRBV19|TRBJ1-2|18|.
CASSILHRVSNYWDGYTF
TGTGCCAGTAGTATCCTCCATCGTGTATCCAACTATTGGGATGGCTACACCTTC
>TRBD1|TRBV5-1|TRBJ1-1|15|.
CASSHWTGENTEAFF
TGCGCCAGCAGCCACTGGACAGGGGAGAACACTGAAGCTTTCTTT
>.|TRBV6-2/TRBV6-3|TRBJ2-1|13|.
CASSRTGGNEQFF
TGTGCCAGCAGCCGCACCGGGGGCAATGAGCAGTTCTTC
>.|TRBV4-3|TRBJ1-1|13|.
CASSQDKNTEAFF
TGCGCCAGCAGCCAAGATAAGAACACTGAAGCTTTCTTT
>.|TRBV18|TRBJ2-3|15|.
CASSLTGTSTDTQYF
TGTGCCAGCTCGCTTACCGGGACAAGCACAGATACGCAGTATTTT
>TRBD1|TRBV5-6|TRBJ2-7|14|.
CASSRQGPRYEQYF
TGTGCCAGCAGCAGACAGGGGCCCCGCTACGAGCAGTACTTC
>.|TRBV28|TRBJ2-3|13|.
CASMMGGTDTQYF
TGTGCCAGCATGATGGGAGGCACAGATACGCAGTATTTT
>.|TRBV27|TRBJ2-1|14|.
CASGLGLSYNEQFF
TGTGCCAGTGGATTGGGGCTCTCCTACAATGAGCAGTTCTTC
>.|TRBV27|TRBJ2-1|13|.
CASNNRAEDEQFF
TGTGCCAGCAATAACAGGGCTGAAGATGAGCAGTTCTTC
>TRBD1|TRBV29-1|TRBJ1-2|13|once
CSVGRQGNYGYTF
TGCAGCGTGGGCCGACAGGGTAACTATGGCTACACCTTC
>.|TRBV28|TRBJ1-6|12|once
CASSGRNSPLHF
TGTGCCAGCTCGGGCAGGAATTCACCCCTCCACTTT
>.|TRBV7-9|TRBJ1-5|12|.
CASSSGVQPQHF
TGTGCCAGCAGCTCGGGGGTTCAGCCCCAGCATTTT
>.|TRBV7-9|TRBJ2-7|14|.
CASSLAGDSYEQYF
TGTGCCAGCAGCTTAGCCGGCGACAGTTACGAGCAGTACTTC
>TRBD1|TRBV5-6|TRBJ1-1|17|.
CASSLQGPLNMNTEAFF
TGTGCCAGCAGCTTACAGGGGCCGTTGAACATGAACACTGAAGCTTTCTTT
>TRBD1|TRBV7-8|TRBJ1-1|14|once
CASSPNPGGTEAFF
TGTGCCAGCAGCCCTAACCCAGGGGGCACTGAAGCTTTCTTT
>.|TRBV5-4|TRBJ1-2|15|.
CASSLALGENYGYTF
TGTGCCAGCAGCTTGGCTCTTGGAGAAAACTATGGCTACACCTTC
>TRBD1|TRBV6-5|TRBJ1-2|15|.
CASSSSGTAYYGYTF
TGTGCCAGCAGTTCGTCCGGGACAGCTTACTATGGCTACACCTTC
>TRBD1|TRBV28|TRBJ2-7|16|.
CASRSPGTGTSYEQYF
TGTGCCAGCAGATCACCGGGGACAGGAACTTCCTACGAGCAGTACTTC
>.|TRBV7-8|TRBJ1-1|14|.
CASSPQVRNTEVFF
TGTGCCAGCAGCCCACAGGTTCGGAACACTGAAGTTTTCTTT
>.|TRBV7-8|TRBJ1-5|15|.
CASSLGGRPHQPQHF
TGTGCCAGCAGCTTAGGGGGCAGGCCGCATCAGCCCCAGCATTTT
>.|TRBV11-2|TRBJ2-5|15|.
CASSLGPLPRETQYF
TGTGCCAGCAGCTTAGGACCCTTGCCAAGAGAGACCCAGTACTTC
>TRBD1|TRBV19|TRBJ1-3|16|.
CASSTTSGTGGNTIYF
TGTGCCAGTAGTACGACATCCGGGACAGGGGGAAACACCATATATTTT
>TRBD1|TRBV9|TRBJ1-1|14|.
CASSVGQPNTEAFF
TGTGCCAGCAGCGTGGGACAGCCTAACACTGAAGCTTTCTTT
>TRBD1|TRBV15|TRBJ2-5|16|.
CATSRAWGTGGETQYF
TGTGCCACCAGCAGAGCCTGGGGTACAGGGGGAGAGACCCAGTACTTC
>.|TRBV28|TRBJ2-7|13|.
CASSLGRGYEQYF
TGTGCCAGCAGTTTAGGCAGGGGCTACGAGCAGTACTTC
>.|TRBV9|TRBJ2-2|12|.
CASSVAPGELFF
TGTGCCAGCAGCGTGGCCCCCGGGGAGCTGTTTTTT
>.|TRBV28|TRBJ2-2|13|.
CASRARVLGELFF
TGTGCCAGCAGGGCTAGGGTGCTCGGGGAGCTGTTTTTT
>TRBD1|TRBV6-5|TRBJ1-5|15|.
CASSLTGGEAQPQHF
TGTGCCAGCAGCCTGACAGGGGGGGAGGCTCAGCCCCAGCATTTT
>.|TRBV5-8|TRBJ1-1|15|.
CASSLGAVAETEAFF
TGTGCCAGCAGCTTGGGTGCGGTAGCGGAAACTGAAGCTTTCTTT
>TRBD1|TRBV10-3|TRBJ1-2|13|.
CAISRTGEYGYTF
TGTGCCATCAGCCGGACAGGGGAGTATGGCTACACCTTC
>.|TRBV15|TRBJ1-5|14|.
CATSPPGINQPQHF
TGTGCCACCAGCCCGCCAGGGATCAATCAGCCCCAGCATTTT
>.|TRBV7-9|TRBJ1-4|15|.
CASSLDQRGYEKLFF
TGTGCCAGCAGCTTAGACCAACGGGGCTATGAAAAACTGTTTTTT
>TRBD1|TRBV30|TRBJ1-2|18|.
CACKHPGTGRFADYGYTF
TGTGCCTGTAAGCATCCCGGGACAGGGCGGTTCGCAGACTATGGCTACACCTTC
>TRBD1|TRBV6-5|TRBJ2-7|15|.
CASSYGGTGVNEQYF
TGTGCCAGCAGTTACGGAGGGACAGGGGTAAACGAGCAGTACTTC
>.|TRBV7-2|TRBJ2-3|15|.
CASSKEGFSTDTQYF
TGTGCCAGCAGCAAAGAGGGCTTTAGCACAGATACGCAGTATTTT
>.|TRBV6-5|TRBJ2-1|14|.
CASTKGGGLGEQFF
TGTGCCAGCACCAAAGGGGGGGGGCTCGGTGAGCAGTTCTTC
>.|TRBV19|TRBJ2-3|13|once
CASRGDSTDTQYF
TGTGCCAGTAGAGGGGACAGCACAGATACGCAGTATTTT
>.|TRBV29-1|TRBJ1-1|12|.
CSVDWGGTEAFF
TGCAGCGTTGACTGGGGTGGCACTGAAGCTTTCTTT
>TRBD1|TRBV7-9|TRBJ1-1|15|.
CASRPPQGAYTEAFF
TGTGCCAGCAGGCCACCCCAGGGGGCTTACACTGAAGCTTTCTTT
>.|TRBV4-1|TRBJ2-5|11|.
CASSLSETQYF
TGCGCCAGCAGCCTCAGCGAGACCCAGTACTTC
>TRBD2|TRBV28|TRBJ2-2|15|.
CASSLLTGGTGELFF
TGTGCCAGCAGTTTATTGACGGGGGGCACCGGGGAGCTGTTTTTT
>TRBD2|TRBV5-1|TRBJ2-1|16|.
CASSRGEGLAGDEQFF
TGCGCCAGCAGCAGGGGAGAGGGACTAGCGGGCGATGAGCAGTTCTTC
>.|TRBV5-1|TRBJ2-2|16|.
CASSLLLAANTGELFF
TGCGCCAGCAGCTTGTTGTTAGCGGCGAACACCGGGGAGCTGTTTTTT
>.|TRBV18|TRBJ2-2|14|.
CASLFGENTGELFF
TGTGCCAGCCTATTCGGTGAGAACACCGGGGAGCTGTTTTTT
>TRBD2|TRBV5-6|TRBJ2-3|14|.
CASSLLAGGDTQYF
TGTGCCAGCAGCTTGTTAGCGGGGGGGGATACGCAGTATTTT
>.|TRBV6-1|TRBJ2-7|13|.
CASRDGGSGEQYF
TGTGCCAGCAGGGATGGGGGCTCTGGCGAGCAGTACTTC
>.|TRBV5-1|TRBJ1-3|15|once
CASSLAGGLGNTIYF
TGCGCCAGCAGCTTGGCCGGGGGGTTGGGAAACACCATATATTTT
>TRBD1|TRBV7-6|TRBJ2-7|14|once
CASSWTGGGHEQYF
TGTGCCAGCAGCTGGACAGGGGGAGGGCACGAGCAGTACTTC
>.|TRBV6-5|TRBJ2-1|12|.
CASRNGYNEQFF
TGTGCCAGCCGGAATGGATACAATGAGCAGTTCTTC
>.|TRBV7-3|TRBJ2-5|13|.
CASSADGQETQYF
TGTGCCAGCAGCGCGGACGGACAAGAGACCCAGTACTTC
>.|TRBV7-2|TRBJ1-6|18|.
CASSPRAGAGYMDSPLHF
TGTGCCAGCAGCCCCCGGGCAGGGGCGGGATATATGGATTCACCCCTCCACTTT
>.|TRBV5-1|TRBJ2-2|16|.
CASSFSLGGNTGELFF
TGCGCCAGCAGCTTCTCGCTCGGCGGGAACACCGGGGAGCTGTTTTTT
>.|TRBV6-6|TRBJ2-4|14|.
CASTPRGLKNIQYF
TGTGCCAGCACCCCACGGGGCCTCAAAAACATTCAGTACTTC
>TRBD2|TRBV7-3|TRBJ2-3|17|.
CARKRTSGGYSTDTQYF
TGTGCCAGGAAACGGACTAGCGGGGGCTACAGCACAGATACGCAGTATTTT
>.|TRBV7-3|TRBJ2-3|15|.
CASSSPAGSTDTQYF
TGTGCCAGCAGCTCCCCCGCGGGGAGCACAGATACGCAGTATTTT